A single sample gave rise to the 13 T cell receptor beta chains below, sequenced in a study of blood T cell repertoires in COVID-19. Profiling relied on immunoSEQ multiplex PCR, and the TCRdb table lists in-frame clones only, not all of them. This sample yields about 200,000 clones, of which roughly 82% are seen a single time; approximately 12% belongs to the top ten. The sequencing input was PBMCs or T cells enriched from blood (not recorded which). Source of these receptors: a man aged 35-49 years who had recovered from COVID-19.

The CDR3: CASSLGGTNQETQYF. The CDR3 coding sequence is TGTGCCAGCAGCTTAGGAGGGACAAACCAAGAGACCCAGTACTTC. The genes are TRBV7-2 and TRBJ2-5, with D possibly matching TRBD1 (6 bases). Trimming stripped 1 base from V and 0 bases from J, with 9 bases between. Germline CDR1 reads SGHTA; CDR2 reads FQGNSA. The length of the CDR3 is 15 residues.

The chain uses TRBV9 and TRBJ1-1; weak D call: TRBD1 (5 bases). The CDR3 totals 13 residues. Trimming stripped 3 bases from V and 1 base from J, with 7 bases between. CDR1 is SGDLS, CDR2 YYNGEE, per germline. The CDR3 nucleotides read TGTGCCAGCAGCGCCACAGGGAACACTGAAGCTTTCTTT. Translated: CASSATGNTEAFF. The variable domain in full, completed from reference TRBV9 and TRBJ1-1, reads DSGVTQTPKHLITATGQRVTLRCSPRSGDLSVYWYQQSLDQGLQFLIQYYNGEERAKGNILERFSAQQFPDLHSELNLSSLELGDSALYFCASSATGNTEAFFGQGTRLTVV.

V and J are TRBV18 and TRBJ1-3; D is unresolved. V dropped 0 bases and J dropped 1 base, with 10 bases sitting between them. The CDR3 length is 16 residues. Looked up from germline, CDR1 is KGHSH and CDR2 is LQKENI. The CDR3 DNA reads as TGTGCCAGCTCACCACCGAGGGCTTCTTCTGGAAACACCATATATTTT. Its protein product is CASSPPRASSGNTIYF.

V and J are TRBV6-2 or TRBV6-3 and TRBJ2-3; 7 bases are shared with TRBD2. In germline, CDR1 is MNHEY, CDR2 SVGEGT. The CDR3 sequence is 15 residues long. The trim removed 2 bases at V and 4 bases at J, leaving 6 bases unmatched. The CDR3 DNA sequence: TGTGCCAGCAGTTACGGCCTAGCGGACCCAGATACGCAGTATTTT. Its protein is CASSYGLADPDTQYF.

The gene calls are TRBV29-1 and TRBJ2-3; 12 bases are a match to TRBD2. V trimming: 4 bases; J trimming: 4 bases; junction bases outside the gene matches: 3. Germline loops: CDR1 SQVTM, CDR2 ANQGSEA. CDR3 length: 14 residues. The CDR3 sequence: CSVATSGSPDTQYF. The DNA for the CDR3 is TGCAGCGTTGCGACTAGCGGGAGCCCAGATACGCAGTATTTT.

CDR3 residues: CASSQDQWALKAFF. As DNA, the CDR3 is TGTGCCAGCAGCCAAGATCAGTGGGCACTGAAGGCTTTCTTT. This chain joins TRBV3-1 (or the pseudogene TRBV3-2) and TRBJ1-1; D is ambiguous. The V gene's germline CDR1 is LGHDT and CDR2 YNNKEL (reference sequence). The CDR3 has 14 amino acids. V was trimmed by 0 bases and J by 11 bases, leaving 16 bases between them.

The J gene is TRBJ1-1, the V gene TRBV6-6; tentative D call: TRBD1 (5 bases). This CDR3 has 12 residues. Between the trimmed V and J ends, which lost 8 bases and 2 bases, there was a span of 9 bases. Germline CDR1 MNHNY, CDR2 SVGAGI (reference sequence). The CDR3 nucleotides read TGTGCCAGCGGGCGGGGCAACACTGAAGCTTTCTTT. Protein product: CASGRGNTEAFF.

This clone was found a few times. CDR3 nucleotides: TGTGCCAGTAGTCGGCAACTACCGGGACAGGGCCACTACGAGCAGTACTTC. Translated: CASSRQLPGQGHYEQYF. This chain uses TRBV19 with TRBJ2-7; TRBD1 aligns across 9 bases. This CDR3 region has 17 residues. The V and J ends lost 5 bases and 3 bases, in that order; junction bases with no gene match: 14. Germline V gene data show CDR1 as LNHDA and CDR2 as SQIVND (reference sequence).

This clone was seen only a few times. This rearrangement joins TRBV30 to TRBJ2-2; the match to TRBD1 covers 9 bases. CDR3 length: 14 amino acids. V was clipped by 7 bases and J by 6 bases; unmatched bases: 9. CDR1 is GTSNPN, CDR2 SVGIG, per germline (reference sequence). The CDR3 nucleotides are TGTGCCTTGGAGGGGGACAGGGCTCCCGGGGAGCTGTTTTTT. Translating it yields CALEGDRAPGELFF.

The V gene is TRBV7-3, the J gene TRBJ2-7; 10 positions agree with TRBD1. The germline CDR1 and CDR2 sequences are SGHTA and FQGTGA. The trim removed 5 bases at V and 3 bases at J, leaving 7 bases unmatched. The length of the CDR3 is 15 residues. The DNA for the CDR3 is TGTGCCAGCAGCGTCGGACAGGGGGTTCGCTACGAGCAGTACTTC. Protein: CASSVGQGVRYEQYF.

This CDR3 reads CASSRTGGFGETQYF. As DNA, the CDR3 is TGTGCCAGCAGCCGGACAGGGGGCTTTGGGGAGACCCAGTACTTC. The chain uses TRBV7-2 and TRBJ2-5, with 11 bases that match TRBD1. CDR3 length equals 15 residues. Germline trimming cut 5 bases from V and 5 bases from J; bases unmatched to any gene: 7. Germline V gives CDR1 SGHTA, CDR2 FQGNSA.

This sequence joins TRBV4-3 and TRBJ2-1; 11 bases align to TRBD2. This CDR3 has 16 amino acids. V shed 4 bases and J 4 bases; nucleotides not matched to a gene: 6. Per germline, CDR1 LGHNA and CDR2 YSLEER. The CDR3 DNA is TGCGCCAGCAGCCCGAGAGGGACTAGCGGTTACAATGAGCAGTTCTTC. Protein product: CASSPRGTSGYNEQFF.

This rearrangement joins TRBV4-2 to TRBJ2-1, with TRBD1 matching over 10 bases. CDR3 length: 15 residues. V lost 5 bases to trimming and J lost 3 bases; unmatched junction nucleotides: 4. Germline V gene sequence: CDR1 LGHNA, CDR2 YNFKEQ. CDR3 residues: CASSSGTGDYNEQFF. The DNA of the CDR3 is TGTGCCAGCAGCTCCGGGACAGGGGACTACAATGAGCAGTTCTTC.